Below are 30 T cell receptor beta chains sequenced from a single sample in a study of a mutant IDH1 vaccine in newly diagnosed glioma. Sequencing used immunoSEQ multiplex PCR; TCRdb keeps in-frame clones, though not all of them. The sample records 25,000 to 35,000 clones, about nine tenths being singletons. Described time point: baseline, week 1 (first vaccination visit). The treatment is: pre-vaccination baseline after standard-of-care therapy. The specimen comprised PBMCs, sampled from a glioma patient treated with radiotherapy, temozolomide or both. These receptors were taken from a woman in her forties with glioma.

The chain links TRBV30 to TRBJ2-5, with D hard to call. CDR3 length: 12 residues. V lost 5 bases and J lost 4, with 11 bases in between. In germline, CDR1 is GTSNPN, CDR2 SVGIG (reference sequence). The chain's CDR3 is CAWGPGGETQYF. The CDR3, as DNA: TGTGCCTGGGGTCCGGGCGGAGAGACCCAGTACTTC.

The V gene is TRBV7-2, the J gene TRBJ2-3; TRBD2 aligns across 8 bases. The CDR3 totals 15 residues. Losses at the gene ends were 3 bases for V and 4 bases for J; bases not matched to a gene: 6. Germline V gene sequence: CDR1 SGHTA, CDR2 FQGNSA. The CDR3 nucleotides read TGTGCCAGCAGCTTTGACGGGAGGGAGGCAGATACGCAGTATTTT. The encoded protein is CASSFDGREADTQYF.

This rearrangement joins TRBV6-6 to TRBJ2-1; 7 bases line up with TRBD2. With V trimmed by 4 bases and J by 5 bases, 8 bases remained unmatched. This CDR3 spans 15 amino acids. CDR1 MNHNY and CDR2 SVGAGI come from the germline V gene (reference sequence). CDR3: CASSWGLAANNEQFF. DNA for the CDR3: TGTGCCAGCAGTTGGGGCCTAGCGGCGAACAATGAGCAGTTCTTC.

The J gene is TRBJ2-7, the V gene TRBV5-6; 7 bases are a match to TRBD1. The germline V gene encodes CDR1 SGHDT and CDR2 YYEEEE. The CDR3 covers 13 residues. V was pared by 3 bases and J by 2 bases, with 2 bases of the junction left unmatched. CDR3 DNA: TGTGCCAGCAGCTCCGACAGGGCCTACGAGCAGTACTTC. The encoded protein is CASSSDRAYEQYF.

This rearrangement joins TRBV19 to TRBJ1-1; D remains unclear. Between the trimmed V and J ends, which lost 3 bases and 0 bases, there was a span of 5 bases. CDR1 is LNHDA and CDR2 is SQIVND in the germline V gene (reference sequence). CDR3 size: 13 residues. The chain's CDR3 is CASSIQLNTEAFF. The CDR3 DNA follows: TGTGCCAGTAGTATTCAGTTGAACACTGAAGCTTTCTTT.

This clone was found once. The chain links TRBV10-2 to TRBJ2-5; 8 bases fit TRBD2. V lost 6 bases, J lost 3 bases, and 6 bases stayed unmatched. The length of the CDR3 is 14 residues. Germline V gene lookup returns CDR1 WSHSY and CDR2 SAAADI. CDR3: CASSVAGLKETQYF. CDR3 nucleotides: TGCGCCAGCAGCGTAGCGGGACTGAAAGAGACCCAGTACTTC.

The CDR3 sequence: CASSDGRIDQPQHF. The CDR3 DNA is TGTGCCAGCAGTGATGGGAGGATAGATCAGCCCCAGCATTTT. The chain is built from TRBV2 and TRBJ1-5, with D unresolved. The ends were cut back, 3 bases at V and 5 bases at J, with 11 bases in the middle. This CDR3 region has 14 residues. Germline CDR1 reads SNHLY; CDR2 reads FYNNEI.

V is TRBV30 and J is TRBJ2-2; D perhaps matches TRBD1 (5 bases). The CDR3 runs to 12 residues. The V end lost 6 bases, the J end lost 5 bases, and 10 bases lay between the germline ends. Germline V gene lookup returns CDR1 GTSNPN and CDR2 SVGIG (reference sequence). The CDR3 sequence is CACDRYTGELFF. The DNA for the CDR3 is TGTGCCTGTGACAGATATACCGGGGAGCTGTTTTTT.

The V gene is TRBV5-1, the J gene TRBJ2-5, with 9 positions matching TRBD2. Trimming took 0 bases from V and 5 from J; bases not matched to a gene: 8. The CDR3 totals 16 residues. The germline V gene has CDR1 SGHRS and CDR2 YFSETQ. The CDR3 DNA reads as TGCGCCAGCAGCTTGGCTGGCGGGGGGGCCTTGGAGACCCAGTACTTC. It is translated as CASSLAGGGALETQYF.

This sequence joins TRBV5-1 and TRBJ2-3, with no clear D. The CDR3 length is 13 residues. V lost 4 bases and J 8 bases, leaving 14 bases between the germline ends. Germline loops: CDR1 SGHRS, CDR2 YFSETQ. CDR3: CASSPESMGTQYF. CDR3 sequence (DNA): TGCGCCAGCAGCCCCGAATCGATGGGTACGCAGTATTTT.

This chain joins TRBV6-5 and TRBJ1-2; D gene unclear. Germline lookup yields CDR1 MNHEY and CDR2 SVGAGI. This CDR3 is built from 15 residues. With 0 bases removed from V and 2 bases from J, the gap between germline ends came to 10 bases. The CDR3 DNA is TGTGCCAGCAGTTACTCGGAGGCCGTGAACTATGGCTACACCTTC. It specifies CASSYSEAVNYGYTF.

This clone was seen just once. The chain recombines TRBV5-4 with TRBJ2-1; the D gene is possibly TRBD2 (6 bases). The V end was cut by 0 bases, the J end by 0 bases, with 16 bases between. The CDR3 spans 18 residues. Germline V lookup: CDR1 SGHNT, CDR2 YYREEE (reference sequence). The CDR3 region is CASSLASGLFSSYNEQFF. In nucleotides, the CDR3 is TGTGCCAGCAGCTTGGCATCGGGACTGTTTAGCTCCTACAATGAGCAGTTCTTC.

This chain connects TRBV18 to TRBJ2-7; D unclear. CDR1 is KGHSH, CDR2 LQKENI, per germline. CDR3 size: 12 residues. V was shortened by 2 bases and J by 5 bases, with 7 bases between the two germline ends. The CDR3 DNA follows: TGTGCCAGCTCACCAGGTATGGACGAGCAGTACTTC. Translating it yields CASSPGMDEQYF.

The rearrangement joins TRBV29-1 to TRBJ2-5, with unresolved D. From germline, CDR1 is SQVTM and CDR2 ANQGSEA. With 7 bases removed from V and 7 bases from J, the gap between germline ends came to 10 bases. The CDR3 runs 10 residues. The CDR3 spells CSGEEGTQYF. The CDR3 DNA sequence: TGCAGCGGGGAAGAAGGGACCCAGTACTTC.

This sequence joins TRBV5-4 and TRBJ2-7; 8 nucleotides line up with TRBD1. V lost 4 bases, J lost 6 bases, and 9 bases stayed unmatched. Germline-derived CDR1 and CDR2 are SGHNT and YYREEE (reference sequence). The CDR3 extends over 14 amino acids. CDR3 DNA: TGTGCCAGCAGCGAAGGACAGGGAAGGCCCGAGCAGTACTTC. Its translation: CASSEGQGRPEQYF. Supplemented by reference TRBV5-4 and TRBJ2-7, the full variable domain reads ETGVTQSPTHLIKTRGQQVTLRCSSQSGHNTVSWYQQALGQGPQFIFQYYREEENGRGNFPPRFSGLQFPNYSSELNVNALELDDSALYLCASSEGQGRPEQYFGPGTRLTVT.

J is TRBJ1-6 and V is TRBV6-5; 8 bases match TRBD1. V trimming: 2 bases; J trimming: 7 bases; junction bases outside the gene matches: 1. This CDR3 region has 14 residues. Germline V gene lookup returns CDR1 MNHEY and CDR2 SVGAGI. CDR3 residues: CASSYRTGNSPLHF. In nucleotides, the CDR3 is TGTGCCAGCAGTTACAGGACAGGGAATTCACCCCTCCACTTT.

The V and J genes are TRBV4-2 and TRBJ1-4; D unresolved. The germline V and J ends were trimmed by 0 bases and 8 bases, with 16 bases remaining between them. The CDR3 is made up of 16 amino acids. In germline, CDR1 is LGHNA, CDR2 YNFKEQ. CDR3 loop: CASSQDVPRVSEKLFF. CDR3 DNA: TGTGCCAGCAGCCAAGATGTTCCCCGCGTTAGCGAAAAACTGTTTTTT.

In this sample, this clone turned up once. This sequence joins TRBV28 and TRBJ2-3; D remains unclear. The germline V gene encodes CDR1 MDHEN and CDR2 SYDVKM. This CDR3 comprises 12 residues. Trimming removed 5 bases at V and 3 bases at J, with 6 bases between. The CDR3 DNA is TGTGCCAGCAGTCTCGAGACAGATACGCAGTATTTT. Its protein is CASSLETDTQYF.

The chain has TRBV21-1 and TRBJ1-3. TRBV21-1 counts as a pseudogene. CDR3 size: 13 residues. CDR3 DNA sequence: TGTGCCAGCAGCCCCACCGGGACGTCGAAAACATATTTT. The encoded protein is CASSPTGTSKTYF.

This chain joins TRBV6-5 and TRBJ1-2; D not certain. This CDR3 has 14 amino acids. V lost 8 bases to trimming and J lost 0 bases, with 13 bases between them. CDR1 MNHEY and CDR2 SVGAGI come from the germline V gene. This chain's CDR3 is CASYSQTPNYGYTF. CDR3 DNA sequence: TGTGCCAGCTATTCTCAGACACCTAACTATGGCTACACCTTC.

The CDR3 loop reads CASSQARVLEDTQYF. The CDR3 nucleotides read TGTGCCAGCAGCCAAGCTCGGGTTCTCGAGGATACGCAGTATTTT. The rearrangement uses TRBV4-2 and TRBJ2-3; D is ambiguous. From germline, CDR1 is LGHNA and CDR2 YNFKEQ. The CDR3 is 15 amino acids. V lost 1 base, J lost 6 bases, and 14 bases lay in between.

The chain couples TRBV10-3 to TRBJ1-4; tentative D call: TRBD1 (5 bases). V lost 6 bases and J 6 bases, leaving 14 bases between the germline ends. This CDR3 region has 14 residues. CDR1 is ENHRY, CDR2 SYGVKD, per germline. In DNA, the CDR3 is TGTGCCATCAGGCATGAAGGGGTTGATGAAAAACTGTTTTTT. Protein sequence: CAIRHEGVDEKLFF.

The rearrangement joins TRBV10-3 to TRBJ2-6; D unresolved. With 8 bases removed from V and 1 base from J, the gap between germline ends came to 6 bases. The CDR3 consists of 13 residues. The germline gives CDR1 ENHRY, CDR2 SYGVKD. In DNA, the CDR3 is TGTGCCATCGGGGTATCTGGGGCCAACGTCCTGACTTTC. It encodes CAIGVSGANVLTF.

This chain uses TRBV7-3 with TRBJ2-3; perhaps TRBD2 as D (5 bases). Trimming cost V 0 bases and J 4 bases, with 11 bases left between them. The CDR3 length is 15 residues. The V gene's germline CDR1 is SGHTA and CDR2 FQGTGA. The CDR3 DNA reads as TGTGCCAGCAGCTTAACAGGCGGTAGCGCAGATACGCAGTATTTT. It is translated as CASSLTGGSADTQYF.

The V and J genes are TRBV4-1 and TRBJ2-6; possibly TRBD1 for D (6 bases). Germline V gene lookup returns CDR1 MGHRA and CDR2 YSYEKL. This CDR3 contains 16 residues. The V end lost 3 bases, the J end lost 4 bases, and 13 bases lay between the germline ends. CDR3 sequence: CASSQEQGRGANVLTF. As DNA, the CDR3 is TGCGCCAGCAGCCAGGAACAGGGTCGCGGGGCCAACGTCCTGACTTTC.

The V call is TRBV7-2, the J call TRBJ1-2; no reliable D call. Germline values: CDR1 SGHTA, CDR2 FQGNSA. With 4 bases removed from V and 7 bases from J, the gap between germline ends came to 13 bases. There are 13 residues in the CDR3. The CDR3 DNA follows: TGTGCCAGCAGCTCCCGCGCGGAGCCTGGCTACACCTTC. It translates to CASSSRAEPGYTF.

The sample holds a few counts of this clone. The chain uses TRBV11-2 and TRBJ1-1; 9 bases match TRBD1. The germline V gene encodes CDR1 SGHAT and CDR2 FQNNGV. The length of the CDR3 is 16 residues. Unmatched junction bases numbered 7, after V lost 1 base and J lost 4 bases. The CDR3 reads CASSLAPGQGPTEAFF. CDR3 in DNA: TGTGCCAGCAGCTTAGCTCCGGGACAGGGCCCCACTGAAGCTTTCTTT.

V usage is TRBV28 and J usage is TRBJ1-5; D is unclear. CDR1 is MDHEN, CDR2 SYDVKM, per germline. Trimming left V 8 bases short and J 2 bases short, with 13 bases between. The CDR3 consists of 14 residues. The CDR3 region has the DNA TGTGCCAGCTACCGCCCGGGAGGCAATCAGCCCCAGCATTTT. Its protein product is CASYRPGGNQPQHF.

The rearrangement uses TRBV6-5 and TRBJ1-6; D might be TRBD1 (5 bases). V was trimmed by 3 bases and J by 9 bases, leaving 12 bases between them. This CDR3 has 14 amino acids. Germline CDR1 is MNHEY and CDR2 is SVGAGI. The chain's CDR3 is CASSYQGGFSPLHF. The CDR3 nucleotides read TGTGCCAGCAGTTATCAGGGTGGATTTTCACCCCTCCACTTT.

This chain joins TRBV7-9 and TRBJ2-6, with D hard to call. Germline CDR1 is SEHNR and CDR2 is FQNEAQ (reference sequence). This CDR3 region has 15 residues. Trimming removed 3 bases from V and 1 base from J, with 7 bases in between. The CDR3: CASSFSRSGANVLTF. The CDR3 DNA is TGTGCCAGCAGCTTCAGCCGGTCTGGGGCCAACGTCCTGACTTTC.